The source of this T cell receptor (beta chain) is a study of immune evolution from preneoplasia to lung adenocarcinoma. Points from the study as a whole: From normal lung to invasive adenocarcinoma, top clone frequencies appeared to decrease.

Produced via immunoSEQ multiplex PCR; TCRdb's table is partial and in-frame only. The table lists under 10,000 clones, roughly 79% of them singletons. This clone occurred once. Its antigen is unknown. This TCR derives from a person aged 60 to 85 with lung adenocarcinoma. The sequenced sample was FFPE adjacent normal lung tissue.

The CDR3 reads CASSPLGQGASEQFF. The CDR3 DNA follows: TGCGCCAGCAGCCCCCTGGGACAGGGGGCGTCTGAGCAGTTCTTC. The J gene is TRBJ2-1, the V gene TRBV5-1, with TRBD1 identical over 12 bases. The germline gives CDR1 SGHRS, CDR2 YFSETQ. V lost 4 bases, J lost 9 bases, and 8 bases stayed unmatched. The CDR3 runs to 15 residues.